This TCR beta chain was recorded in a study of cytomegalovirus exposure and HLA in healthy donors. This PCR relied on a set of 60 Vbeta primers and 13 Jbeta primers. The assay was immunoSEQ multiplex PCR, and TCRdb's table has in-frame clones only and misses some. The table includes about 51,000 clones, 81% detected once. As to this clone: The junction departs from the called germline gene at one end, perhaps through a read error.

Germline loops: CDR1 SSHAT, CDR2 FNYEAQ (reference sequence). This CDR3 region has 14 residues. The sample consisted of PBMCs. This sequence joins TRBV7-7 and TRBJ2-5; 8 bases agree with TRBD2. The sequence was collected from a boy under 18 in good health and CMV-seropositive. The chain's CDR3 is CASSSTGGEKTQYF. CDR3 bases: TGTGCTAGCAGCTCGACGGGGGGGGAAAAGACCCAGTACTTC. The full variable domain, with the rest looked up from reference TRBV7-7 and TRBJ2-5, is GAGVSQSPRYKVTKRGQDVTLRCDPISSHATLYWYQQALGQGPEFLTYFNYEAQPDKSGLPSDRFSAERPEGSISTLTIQRTEQRDSAMYRCASSSTGGEKTQYFGPGTRLLVL.